Following are 27 T cell receptor beta chains from one sample sequenced in a study of tumor-infiltrating lymphocytes in oesophageal squamous cell carcinoma. TCRdb reprocessed the PCR reads via MiXCR and lists one record per CDR3 protein. The data hold approximately 17,000 distinct CDR3 sequences, with 44% observed a single time. The sequencing input was blood. The receptors were gathered from a female donor with esophageal squamous cell carcinoma.

There are many counts of this clonotype. This chain links TRBV11-3 with TRBJ2-1, with TRBD1 matching over 7 bases. V was pared by 5 bases and J by 0 bases, with 10 bases of the junction left unmatched. CDR1 is SGHNT and CDR2 is YENEEA in the germline V gene. The CDR3 has 17 residues. CDR3 nucleotides: TGTGCCAGCAGCCCTCCCCGGACAGGTAGCTCCTACAATGAGCAGTTCTTC. It encodes CASSPPRTGSSYNEQFF.

As for this clonotype: The CDR3 ends on some other residue instead of the conserved phenylalanine or tryptophan, so this is likely a read error. The DNA is left out, because the CDR3 cannot be placed on it with certainty; the CDR3 is given as TCRdb lists it. The rearrangement uses TRBV6-6 and TRBJ2-1; TRBD1, as called in the table, went unchecked against the DNA. Germline lookup yields CDR1 MNHNY and CDR2 SVGAGI (reference sequence). The CDR3 comprises 17 residues, both ends counted. The CDR3 protein is CANSYVWGGNYGYTFGS.

This clonotype was found many times. The gene calls are TRBV7-3 and TRBJ2-5; possibly TRBD1 for D (5 bases). The CDR3 sequence is 17 residues long. The germline V gene encodes CDR1 SGHTA and CDR2 FQGTGA. Trimming removed 5 bases at V and 11 bases at J, with 30 bases between. As DNA, the CDR3 is TGTGCCAGCAGCCCAAAGGGGCCACCGACAGAGAACAATGAGCAGTACTTC. This gives the protein CASSPKGPPTENNEQYF.

This clonotype occurred a few times. V usage is TRBV4-1 and J usage is TRBJ2-1; D may be TRBD1 (5 bases). The J call may be in error: the DNA end matches TRBJ2-7 better. The CDR3 totals 17 residues. Germline V CDR1 and CDR2: MGHRA, YSYEKL. CDR3 bases: TGCGCCAGCAGCCCCAGGGTTCCACTCTCCCTTATCTACGAGCAGTACTTC. Its translation: CASSPRVPLSLIYEQYF.

This clonotype was seen a few times. The chain employs TRBV7-3 and TRBJ2-3, with D perhaps TRBD1 (6 bases). V was shortened by 4 bases and J by 4 bases, with 24 bases between the two germline ends. The germline CDR1 and CDR2 sequences are SGHTA and FQGTGA. CDR3 length equals 18 residues. The CDR3 region is CASSSPNSRGHFADTQYF. CDR3 in DNA: TGTGCCAGCAGCTCTCCCAACTCGAGGGGACATTTCGCAGATACGCAGTATTTT.

Concerning this clonotype itself: This clone may be a read error of a much larger clone one base away. The chain has TRBV4-3 and TRBJ1-3, with unresolved D. Germline V gives CDR1 LGHNA, CDR2 YSLEER. The germline V and J ends were trimmed by 0 bases and 9 bases, with 18 bases remaining between them. CDR3 length equals 16 residues. The CDR3 sequence is CASSQDESRIRSTIYF. Here the CDR3 DNA reads TGCGCCAGCAGCCAAGATGAGTCGAGGATTAGAAGCACCATATATTTT.

Ten or more counts support this clonotype. V usage is TRBV6-1 and J usage is TRBJ2-3; TRBD1 matches 7 bases. The CDR3 is 15 amino acids. CDR1 and CDR2 (germline): MNHNS, SASEGT. V trimming: 7 bases; J trimming: 0 bases; junction bases outside the gene matches: 7. The CDR3: CASNIQGQSTDTQYF. In nucleotides, the CDR3 is TGTGCCAGCAACATCCAGGGACAGAGCACAGATACGCAGTATTTT.

The chain recombines TRBV7-2 with TRBJ2-1; D may be TRBD1 or TRBD2 (5 bases each). The CDR3 consists of 13 residues. Trimming took off 5 bases at V and 13 bases at J, with 18 bases between the two ends. Germline V gene data show CDR1 as SGHTA and CDR2 as FQGNSA. CDR3 residues: CASSIGMAGSQFF. In DNA, the CDR3 is TGTGCCAGCAGCATAGGGATGGCAGGGAGCCAGTTCTTC.

This clonotype was recorded a few times. A read error may be the cause here, since a much bigger clone is one base away. V usage is TRBV6-2 or TRBV6-3 and J usage is TRBJ2-1; TRBD1 agrees at 8 bases. V shed 6 bases, J shed 10 bases, and the junction held 11 bases outside the gene matches. Germline V gene data show CDR1 as MNHEY and CDR2 as SVGEGT. CDR3 size: 14 residues. CDR3 coding DNA: TGTGCCAGCAGCAAGGACAGGGTTCTCTACGAGCAGTTCTTC. Its translation: CASSKDRVLYEQFF.

The CDR3 spells CASSYSRGGEAGGPNEQYF. The CDR3 DNA is TGTGCCAGCAGTTACTCGAGGGGGGGCGAGGCGGGAGGGCCCAACGAGCAGTACTTC. The chain uses TRBV6-8 and TRBJ2-7, with 9 positions matching TRBD2. The V gene's germline CDR1 is MNHGY and CDR2 SAAAGT. The CDR3 extends over 19 amino acids. The J segment lost 5 bases and the V segment lost 0 bases, leaving 17 bases of the junction unmatched.

This clonotype appeared many times. This rearrangement joins TRBV24-1 to TRBJ2-7; a weak D match, TRBD1 (6 bases). Germline-derived CDR1 and CDR2 are KGHDR and SFDVKD. Trimming removed 7 bases from V and 4 bases from J, with 13 bases in between. The CDR3 consists of 13 residues. The CDR3 bases are TGTGCCACCAGGAAGACAGGACCTTACGAGCAGTACTTC. This codes for CATRKTGPYEQYF.

The gene calls are TRBV6-6 and TRBJ1-2; D is uncertain. Trimming pared 6 bases from V and 0 bases from J, leaving 14 bases between. Germline lookup yields CDR1 MNHNY and CDR2 SVGAGI (reference sequence). The length of the CDR3 is 15 residues. CDR3 nucleotides: TGTGCCAGCAGGACCTCGACACACACTAACTATGGCTACACCTTC. This translates into CASRTSTHTNYGYTF.

There are a few counts of this clonotype. The chain joins TRBV7-9 to TRBJ1-2, with D uncertain. This CDR3 is built from 11 residues. Germline CDR1 is SEHNR and CDR2 is FQNEAQ (reference sequence). Trimming removed 2 bases at V and 5 bases at J, with 3 bases between. In DNA, the CDR3 is TGTGCCAGCAGCTTATCATATGGCTACACCTTC. This codes for CASSLSYGYTF.

This clonotype appeared many times. This chain uses TRBV7-2 with TRBJ2-7, with D hard to call. Germline CDR1 is SGHTA and CDR2 is FQGNSA. Trimming pared 2 bases from V and 5 bases from J, leaving 7 bases between. The CDR3 is 12 amino acids. The CDR3 spells CASSLRMHEQYF. As DNA, the CDR3 is TGTGCCAGCAGCTTAAGGATGCACGAGCAGTACTTC.

The chain is built from TRBV11-1 and TRBJ2-5; D assignment may be TRBD1 or TRBD2 (5 bases each). The J call may be wrong; the DNA end is better matched by TRBJ2-1. CDR1 is SGHAT and CDR2 is FQDESV in the germline V gene (reference sequence). CDR3 length: 15 amino acids. CDR3 in DNA: TGTGCCAGCAGCCCCCGGGACGCAAGTTTCTACGAGCAGTTCTTC. Residues: CASSPRDASFYEQFF.

This clonotype came up many times. The J gene is TRBJ2-7, the V gene TRBV9, with 9 bases identical to TRBD1. The V gene end was trimmed by 4 bases and the J gene end by 4 bases; junction bases not matched to a gene: 6. The CDR3 extends over 14 amino acids. Germline CDR1 reads SGDLS; CDR2 reads YYNGEE. CDR3 residues: CASSPGQGYYEQYF. For the CDR3, the DNA is TGTGCCAGCAGCCCAGGACAGGGGTATTACGAGCAGTACTTC.

About this clonotype: A junction boundary mismatches the germline segment, possibly from a read error. V and J are TRBV6-6 and TRBJ1-1, with D unresolved. Germline CDR1 reads MNHNY; CDR2 reads SVGAGI (reference sequence). CDR3 length: 17 residues. The CDR3 DNA is TGTGCCAACAGTTACTCAACAGTGAGTTTTAGAGAAACTGAAGCTTTCTTT. Residues: CANSYSTVSFRETEAFF.

This clonotype has more than one count but fewer than ten. This rearrangement joins TRBV7-6 to TRBJ1-1; D gene ambiguous. CDR1 and CDR2 from the germline V gene are SGHVS and FNYEAQ. V was clipped by 3 bases and J by 0 bases, with 5 bases between them. This CDR3 spans 13 amino acids. The CDR3 DNA sequence: TGTGCCAGCAGCTTTTTATTGAACACTGAAGCTTTCTTT. As protein: CASSFLLNTEAFF.

Many counts were recorded for this clonotype. CDR3 sequence reads: CASITGTTNNNEQFF. CDR3 coding DNA: TGTGCCAGCATTACCGGGACAACGAATAACAATGAGCAGTTCTTC. This chain joins TRBV2 and TRBJ2-1; D perhaps matches TRBD1 (6 bases). The CDR3 length is 15 residues. Between the trimmed V and J ends, which lost 7 bases and 5 bases, there was a span of 18 bases. Germline assignment: CDR1 SNHLY and CDR2 FYNNEI.

This clonotype has a count of ten or more. The chain employs TRBV6-1 and TRBJ2-5, with a weak D call TRBD2 (5 bases). The germline V gene has CDR1 MNHNS and CDR2 SASEGT. V was clipped by 3 bases and J by 4 bases, with 18 bases between them. The CDR3 runs to 16 residues. CDR3 amino acids: CASSEREAVRGETQYF. DNA of the CDR3: TGTGCCAGCAGTGAGAGGGAAGCTGTTCGAGGAGAGACCCAGTACTTC.

The V and J genes are TRBV7-6 and TRBJ2-4; D is ambiguous. Judging by the DNA end, TRBJ2-6 fits better; the J call may be wrong. The CDR3 loop spans 16 amino acids. Germline-derived CDR1 and CDR2 are SGHVS and FNYEAQ. The CDR3 spells CASSPFGKPGANVLTF. CDR3 nucleotide sequence: TGTGCCAGCAGCCCCTTTGGGAAGCCTGGGGCCAACGTCCTGACTTTC.

Note on this clonotype: Possible read error: a much larger clone is one base away. The V and J genes are TRBV2 and TRBJ2-5; D is possibly TRBD2 (6 bases). The end of the DNA aligns better with TRBJ2-1, so the J call may be wrong. Germline values: CDR1 SNHLY, CDR2 FYNNEI. The CDR3 totals 13 residues. CDR3 DNA: TGTGCCAGCAGTGAAGGGCAGGACTACGAGCAGTTCTTC. Translation gives CASSEGQDYEQFF.

V usage is TRBV7-2 and J usage is TRBJ2-7; tentative D call: TRBD2 (6 bases). The CDR3 contains 14 residues. Germline CDR1 is SGHTA and CDR2 is FQGNSA. The germline V and J ends were trimmed by 2 bases and 6 bases, with 14 bases remaining between them. Here the CDR3 DNA reads TGTGCCAGCAGCTTATTCGGGGGAGGCGGCGAGCAGTACTTC. The encoded protein is CASSLFGGGGEQYF.

The rearrangement joins TRBV7-2 to TRBJ2-7; D call uncertain. CDR1 and CDR2 (germline): SGHTA, FQGNSA. This CDR3 spans 12 amino acids. V dropped 5 bases and J dropped 2 bases, with 7 bases sitting between them. CDR3 sequence reads: CASSPLPYEQYF. CDR3 in DNA: TGTGCCAGCAGCCCCCTTCCCTACGAGCAGTACTTC.

At least ten counts were recorded for this clonotype. The chain recombines TRBV27 with TRBJ2-5; TRBD2 aligns across 7 bases. The CDR3 is 13 amino acids. With V trimmed by 8 bases and J by 2 bases, 5 bases remained unmatched. Germline loops: CDR1 MNHEY, CDR2 SMNVEV (reference sequence). The CDR3 loop is CASRAGFQETQYF. CDR3 coding DNA: TGTGCCAGCCGAGCGGGGTTTCAAGAGACCCAGTACTTC.

There are many counts of this clonotype. This chain uses TRBV19 with TRBJ2-5; D might be TRBD1 (5 bases). Per germline, CDR1 LNHDA and CDR2 SQIVND (reference sequence). V was clipped by 6 bases and J by 4 bases, with 6 bases between them. There are 11 residues in the CDR3. CDR3 nucleotide sequence: TGTGCCAGTAGCCAGGGAGAGACCCAGTACTTC. It encodes CASSQGETQYF. The variable domain in full, completed from reference TRBV19 and TRBJ2-5, reads DGGITQSPKYLFRKEGQNVTLSCEQNLNHDAMYWYRQDPGQGLRLIYYSQIVNDFQKGDIAEGYSVSREKKESFPLTVTSAQKNPTAFYLCASSQGETQYFGPGTRLLVL.

The chain has TRBV11-3 and TRBJ2-1; 9 bases line up with TRBD2. Unmatched junction bases numbered 10, after V lost 1 base and J lost 6 bases. The CDR3 is 17 residues long. Germline V gene data show CDR1 as SGHNT and CDR2 as YENEEA. CDR3: CASSLGRSGRGSNEQFF. CDR3 sequence (DNA): TGTGCCAGCAGCTTAGGTCGTAGCGGGAGAGGCAGCAATGAGCAGTTCTTC.